This T cell receptor beta chain came from a study of CD4 T cells in relation to SARS-CoV-2 and coronaviruses. Study context: TCR beta CDR3s were sequenced after roughly ten-day antigen culture of PBMCs. Shared crossreactive spike epitopes were mapped to their HLA restriction.

CD4 enrichment then naive enrichment separated naive from memory CD4+ cells. Sorted naive or memory CD4+ cells met CEF peptides for roughly ten days. The CDR3 is made up of 14 amino acids. V gave up 3 bases and J gave up 2 bases, with 11 bases separating them. Germline CDR1 and CDR2: SEHNR and FQNEAQ (reference sequence). Only in-frame clones appear in the TCRdb table, and some are missing; sequencing was by immunoSEQ multiplex PCR. The table records 38,000 or so clones, over 60% of them present only once. This clone was picked up a small number of times. Its antigen is still unknown. Specimen: memory CD4+ T cells from PBMCs, cultured in vitro. This sequence was found in an adult with COVID-19. The V and J genes are TRBV7-9 and TRBJ2-7; tentatively, D is TRBD2 (6 bases). CDR3 nucleotides: TGTGCCAGCAGCTTTAGCGGAGATACCTACGAGCAGTACTTC. Translated, it gives CASSFSGDTYEQYF.